A selection of T cell receptor beta chains follows, all from one sample in a study of blood T cell repertoires in COVID-19. The data were produced by immunoSEQ multiplex PCR, yet TCRdb's version contains in-frame clones alone and is incomplete. The sample consists of 100,000 to 150,000 clones, roughly 86% of them appearing once. The source material was peripheral blood. The receptors were gathered from an older woman with COVID-19, enrolled during active disease. Both conserved end residues are trimmed from each CDR3. The size field is filled for only some rows; it gives once, few, many or a size class.

v_call clone_size cdr3_aa
TRBV9 . ASSVDGRGGEKLF
TRBV6-4 . ASSQGVYNEQF
TRBV27 . ASSRDSRYEQY
TRBV10-3 . AISEALTGSNQPQH
TRBV5-1 . ASSAGTGRSGNTIY
TRBV12-3/TRBV12-4 . ASSLTRDGGYT
TRBV21-1 . ASSHRVWAKNIQY
TRBV6-2/TRBV6-3 . ASSRQGGNQPQH
TRBV19 . ASSNRGPSNSPLH
TRBV29-1 . SVGASANTGELF
TRBV19 . ASSKEGWQPQH
TRBV2 once ASSGLAGEETQY
TRBV9 . ASSVSQASTNEKLF
TRBV7-2 . ASSLQWDRRYEQY
TRBV5-1 . ASSLVNRVGETQY
TRBV28 . ASSFTLGGTGELF
TRBV5-5 few ASRDYRERSGNTIY
TRBV6-5 once AGRDRGRGANVLT
TRBV4-1 . ASSQYPGQNTGELF
TRBV10-3 . ATYRGTGDYGYT
TRBV5-4 . ASSLNGGNNEQF
TRBV12-3/TRBV12-4 . ASSFSNQETQY
TRBV19 . ASSPRTGWVDTQY
TRBV28 . ASTGDYNSPLH
TRBV7-2 . ASNPGGLAGRDTQY
TRBV27 . ASSLLQGNEQY
TRBV5-1 . ASGARGRNSEAF
TRBV6-5 . ASTEGRDREKLF
TRBV29-1 . SVERTGAGTEAF
TRBV5-4 . ASSLAPGGLKNIQY
TRBV4-1 . ASSQDLRTVLNEKLF
TRBV7-2 . ASSLRTGRGVNSPLH